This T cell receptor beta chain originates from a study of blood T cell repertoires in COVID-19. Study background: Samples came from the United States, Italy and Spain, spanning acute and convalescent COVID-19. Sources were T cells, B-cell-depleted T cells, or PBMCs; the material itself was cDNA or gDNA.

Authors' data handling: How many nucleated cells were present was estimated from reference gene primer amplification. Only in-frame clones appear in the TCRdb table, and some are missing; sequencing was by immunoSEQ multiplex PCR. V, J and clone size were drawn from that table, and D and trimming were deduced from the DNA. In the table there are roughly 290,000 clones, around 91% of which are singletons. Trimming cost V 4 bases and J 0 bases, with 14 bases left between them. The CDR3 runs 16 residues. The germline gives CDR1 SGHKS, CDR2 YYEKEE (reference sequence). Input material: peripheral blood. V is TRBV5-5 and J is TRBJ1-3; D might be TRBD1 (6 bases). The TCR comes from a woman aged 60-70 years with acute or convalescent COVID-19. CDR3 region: CASSPQQGTSGNTIYF. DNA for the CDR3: TGTGCCAGCAGCCCTCAACAGGGTACCTCTGGAAACACCATATATTTT.